These 18 T cell receptor beta chains came from one sample sequenced in a study of T cell repertoires in cytomegalovirus infection. One entry per CDR3 protein results from TCRdb running MiXCR on the reads. The sample has about 310,000 distinct CDR3 sequences; 17% are singletons. Sequenced material: PBMCs. Receptors were obtained from a human donor in good health (CMV status not recorded). Some clones in this sample may be carry-over from other donors' samples.

The genes are TRBV12-3 or TRBV12-4 and TRBJ1-1; D might be TRBD1 (5 bases). V was trimmed by 3 bases and J by 10 bases, leaving 12 bases between them. This CDR3 has 12 residues. In DNA form, the CDR3 reads TGTGCCAGCAGTTTGGGACCAGCTGCAGCTTTCTTT. Encoded protein: CASSLGPAAAFF.

This clonotype was seen a few times. The gene calls are TRBV20-1 and TRBJ1-4, with D unresolved. Looked up from germline, CDR1 is DFQATT and CDR2 is SNEGSKA (reference sequence). V lost 3 bases and J lost 8, with 10 bases in between. This CDR3 is 12 amino acids long. DNA of the CDR3: TGCAGTGCTAGCCGGACCGAGGAAAAACTGTTTTTT. Residues: CSASRTEEKLFF.

The chain couples TRBV4-1 to TRBJ2-3, with D tentatively TRBD1 (6 bases). The CDR3 consists of 17 residues. V was pared by 4 bases and J by 0 bases, with 17 bases between. Germline assignment: CDR1 MGHRA and CDR2 YSYEKL. The CDR3 loop is CASSPRQAPPSTDTQYF. CDR3 nucleotide sequence: TGCGCCAGCAGCCCCCGACAGGCTCCCCCGAGCACAGATACGCAGTATTTT.

V usage is TRBV9 and J usage is TRBJ1-4; D unclear. Germline CDR1 SGDLS, CDR2 YYNGEE. The CDR3 covers 15 residues. With 2 bases removed from V and 0 bases from J, the gap between germline ends came to 8 bases. The CDR3 bases are TGTGCCAGCAGCGTGGAGGTCGCAACTAATGAAAAACTGTTTTTT. Protein: CASSVEVATNEKLFF.

V is TRBV20-1 and J is TRBJ2-2; D not certain. Trimming pared 3 bases from V and 3 bases from J, leaving 11 bases between. This CDR3 has 14 amino acids. In germline, CDR1 is DFQATT, CDR2 SNEGSKA (reference sequence). CDR3 nucleotides: TGCAGTGCTAGGACCAGCGCGGACACCGGGGAGCTGTTTTTT. The encoded protein is CSARTSADTGELFF.

This chain uses TRBV5-1 with TRBJ1-1, with D possibly being TRBD1 (5 bases). Deletions cut 6 bases from V and 1 base from J, with 19 bases between. The CDR3 spans 16 residues. CDR1 and CDR2 (germline): SGHRS, YFSETQ. CDR3 nucleotide sequence: TGCGCCAGCACCAAACTTGTCTTTGGGGGGAACACTGAAGCTTTCTTT. As protein: CASTKLVFGGNTEAFF.

The chain links TRBV11-2 to TRBJ2-7; TRBD2 matches 9 bases. With 5 bases clipped from V and 3 bases from J, the junction kept 8 bases outside the gene matches. The CDR3 covers 15 residues. Germline loops: CDR1 SGHAT, CDR2 FQNNGV. CDR3 amino acids: CASSISGTSFYEQYF. Here the CDR3 DNA reads TGTGCCAGCAGCATTTCCGGGACTAGCTTCTACGAGCAGTACTTC.

This clonotype has only a few counts. The chain's CDR3 is CASSMTGEAFF. CDR3 coding DNA: TGTGCCAGCAGCATGACAGGGGAAGCTTTCTTT. V gene TRBV13 combines with J gene TRBJ1-1; 7 bases fit TRBD1. Germline V gene lookup returns CDR1 PRHDT and CDR2 FYEKMQ (reference sequence). V lost 5 bases and J lost 8; bases outside the gene matches: 2. The CDR3 runs to 11 residues. Based on the CDR3 plus reference TRBV13 and TRBJ1-1, the full variable domain is AAGVIQSPRHLIKEKRETATLKCYPIPRHDTVYWYQQGPGQDPQFLISFYEKMQSDKGSIPDRFSAQQFSDYHSELNMSSLELGDSALYFCASSMTGEAFFGQGTRLTVV.

V and J are TRBV5-4 and TRBJ2-7, with 8 bases matching TRBD2. The CDR3 is made up of 14 amino acids. CDR1 and CDR2 (germline): SGHNT, YYREEE (reference sequence). J gave up 7 bases and V 0 bases, and 6 bases lay outside the gene matches. The CDR3 DNA sequence: TGTGCCAGCAGCTTGGCCAGCGGGGGTTTTGAGCAGTACTTC. Its protein product is CASSLASGGFEQYF. Based on the CDR3 plus reference TRBV5-4 and TRBJ2-7, the full variable domain is ETGVTQSPTHLIKTRGQQVTLRCSSQSGHNTVSWYQQALGQGPQFIFQYYREEENGRGNFPPRFSGLQFPNYSSELNVNALELDDSALYLCASSLASGGFEQYFGPGTRLTVT.

The chain's CDR3 is CSAPKDRGRTDTQYF. CDR3 nucleotides: TGCAGTGCGCCAAAGGACAGGGGGCGCACAGATACGCAGTATTTT. The V and J genes are TRBV20-1 and TRBJ2-3, with 11 bases aligning to TRBD1. Germline CDR1 reads DFQATT; CDR2 reads SNEGSKA (reference sequence). Trimming cost V 6 bases and J 1 base; bases outside gene matches: 6. The CDR3 runs to 15 residues.

This clonotype came up a few times. The CDR3 DNA follows: TGTGCCAGCAGTTTCCGACAGGGGAGCTTGAACACTGAAGCTTTCTTT. It encodes CASSFRQGSLNTEAFF. The chain employs TRBV6-2 or TRBV6-3 and TRBJ1-1, with TRBD1 identical over 8 bases. V shed 4 bases, J shed 0 bases, and the junction held 7 bases outside the gene matches. Germline CDR1 and CDR2: MNHEY and SVGEGT. CDR3 length: 16 amino acids.

This clonotype was detected ten times or more. The rearrangement links TRBV11-2 to TRBJ1-1, with unresolved D. CDR3 length equals 17 residues. CDR1 is SGHAT and CDR2 is FQNNGV in the germline V gene. V shed 1 base and J shed 0 bases, with 15 bases lying between them. CDR3 sequence reads: CASSLGHRRLMNTEAFF. CDR3 nucleotide sequence: TGTGCCAGCAGCTTAGGACATCGGAGGCTGATGAACACTGAAGCTTTCTTT. The entire variable domain, with the rest obtained from reference TRBV11-2 and TRBJ1-1, is as follows: EAGVAQSPRYKIIEKRQSVAFWCNPISGHATLYWYQQILGQGPKLLIQFQNNGVVDDSQLPKDRFSAERLKGVDSTLKIQPAKLEDSAVYLCASSLGHRRLMNTEAFFGQGTRLTVV.

This clonotype turned up a few times. This chain joins TRBV7-8 and TRBJ2-7; 8 positions agree with TRBD2. Germline trimming cut 3 bases from V and 0 bases from J; bases unmatched to any gene: 4. Germline V lookup: CDR1 SGHVS, CDR2 FQNEAQ. The CDR3 runs 15 residues. The CDR3 spells CASSFRSGASYEQYF. CDR3 coding DNA: TGTGCCAGCAGCTTTCGTAGCGGGGCCTCCTACGAGCAGTACTTC.

The V and J genes are TRBV19 and TRBJ2-1; D is ambiguous. The CDR3 consists of 13 residues. With 3 bases removed from V and 4 bases from J, the gap between germline ends came to 7 bases. Germline CDR1 LNHDA, CDR2 SQIVND (reference sequence). The CDR3 DNA reads TGTGCCAGTAGTATTGCGGAATACAATGAGCAGTTCTTC. Translated: CASSIAEYNEQFF.

This clonotype was observed at least ten times. The chain couples TRBV28 to TRBJ2-7, with no clear D. V lost 3 bases to trimming and J lost 3 bases, with 9 bases between them. This CDR3 region has 13 residues. Looked up from germline, CDR1 is MDHEN and CDR2 is SYDVKM. The CDR3 DNA reads as TGTGCCAGCAGTTTGGACCTATTCTACGAGCAGTACTTC. Its translation is CASSLDLFYEQYF.

This clonotype was seen repeatedly, ten times or more. This chain connects TRBV7-8 to TRBJ2-3; 8 bases fit TRBD2. Germline V gives CDR1 SGHVS, CDR2 FQNEAQ. The CDR3 extends over 17 amino acids. V dropped 2 bases and J dropped 1; count of bases not matched to a gene: 8. The CDR3 protein is CASSLPERSGGTDTQYF. DNA for the CDR3: TGTGCCAGCAGCTTACCCGAACGTAGCGGGGGCACAGATACGCAGTATTTT.

There are a few counts of this clonotype. This sequence joins TRBV6-2 or TRBV6-3 and TRBJ2-7, with D hard to call. The CDR3 contains 12 residues. Germline V gene data show CDR1 as MNHEY and CDR2 as SVGEGT. Trimming removed 4 bases from V and 3 bases from J, with 7 bases in between. The CDR3 DNA is TGTGCCAGCAGTTCGCCCCTCTACGAGCAGTACTTC. The encoded protein is CASSSPLYEQYF.

The chain uses TRBV15 and TRBJ2-7, with a possible D match to TRBD1 (7 bases). V lost 2 bases and J 4 bases, leaving 18 bases between the germline ends. CDR1 and CDR2 from the germline V gene are LNHNV and YYDKDF (reference sequence). The CDR3 is 16 residues long. The CDR3 DNA reads TGTGCCACCAGCAGACAGGGACAGATGGGACTTTACGAGCAGTACTTC. Translated: CATSRQGQMGLYEQYF.